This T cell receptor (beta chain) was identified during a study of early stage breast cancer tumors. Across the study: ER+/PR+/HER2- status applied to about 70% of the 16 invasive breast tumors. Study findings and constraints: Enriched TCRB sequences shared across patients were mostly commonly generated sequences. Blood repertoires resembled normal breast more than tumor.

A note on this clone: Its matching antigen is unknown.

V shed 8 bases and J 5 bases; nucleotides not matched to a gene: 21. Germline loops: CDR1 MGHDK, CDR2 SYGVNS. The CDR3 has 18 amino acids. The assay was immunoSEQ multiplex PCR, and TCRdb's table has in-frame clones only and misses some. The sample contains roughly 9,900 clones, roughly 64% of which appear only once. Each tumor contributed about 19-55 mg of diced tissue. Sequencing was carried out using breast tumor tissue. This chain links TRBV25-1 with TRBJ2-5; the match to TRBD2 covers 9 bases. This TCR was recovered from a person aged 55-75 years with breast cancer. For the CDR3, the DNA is TGTGCCAGCGGTACGACTAACAGATTTCTAGCGGGACGGGAGACCCAGTACTTC. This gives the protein CASGTTNRFLAGRETQYF.